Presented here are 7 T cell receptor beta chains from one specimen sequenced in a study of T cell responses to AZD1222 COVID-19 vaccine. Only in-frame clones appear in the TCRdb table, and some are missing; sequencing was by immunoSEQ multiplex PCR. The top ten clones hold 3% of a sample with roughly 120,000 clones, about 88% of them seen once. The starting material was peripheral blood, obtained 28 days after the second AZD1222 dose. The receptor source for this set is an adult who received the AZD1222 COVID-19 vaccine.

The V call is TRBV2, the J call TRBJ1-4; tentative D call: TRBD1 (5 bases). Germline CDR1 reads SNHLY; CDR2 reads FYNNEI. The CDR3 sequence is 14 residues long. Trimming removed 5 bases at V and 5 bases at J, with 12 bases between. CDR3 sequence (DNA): TGTGCCAGCAGTCGGGCAGGGTCGAATGAAAAACTGTTTTTT. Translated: CASSRAGSNEKLFF.

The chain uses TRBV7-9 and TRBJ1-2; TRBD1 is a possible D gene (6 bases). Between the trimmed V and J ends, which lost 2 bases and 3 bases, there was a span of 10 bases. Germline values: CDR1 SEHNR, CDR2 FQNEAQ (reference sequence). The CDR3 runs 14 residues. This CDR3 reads CASSLSGHYYGYTF. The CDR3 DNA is TGTGCCAGCAGCTTATCGGGACATTACTATGGCTACACCTTC.

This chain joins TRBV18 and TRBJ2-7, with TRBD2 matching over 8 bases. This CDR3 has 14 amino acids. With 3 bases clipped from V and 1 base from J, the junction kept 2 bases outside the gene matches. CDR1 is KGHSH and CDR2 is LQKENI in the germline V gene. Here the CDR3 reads CASSPGTSSYEQYF. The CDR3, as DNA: TGTGCCAGCTCACCTGGGACTAGTTCCTACGAGCAGTACTTC.

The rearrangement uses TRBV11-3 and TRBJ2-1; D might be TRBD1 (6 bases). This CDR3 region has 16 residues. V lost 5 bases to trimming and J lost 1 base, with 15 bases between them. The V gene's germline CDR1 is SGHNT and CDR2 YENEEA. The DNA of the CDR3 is TGTGCCAGCAGCCTCCCACAGGGTCGGTCCTACAATGAGCAGTTCTTC. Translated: CASSLPQGRSYNEQFF.

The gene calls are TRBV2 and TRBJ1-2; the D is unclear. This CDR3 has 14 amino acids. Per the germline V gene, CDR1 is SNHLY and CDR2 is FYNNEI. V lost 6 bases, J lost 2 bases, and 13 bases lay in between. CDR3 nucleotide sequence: TGTGCCAGCAGGGGCCCCGGGCAGAACTATGGCTACACCTTC. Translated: CASRGPGQNYGYTF. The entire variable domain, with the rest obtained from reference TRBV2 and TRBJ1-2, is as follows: EPEVTQTPSHQVTQMGQEVILRCVPISNHLYFYWYRQILGQKVEFLVSFYNNEISEKSEIFDDQFSVERPDGSNFTLKIRSTKLEDSAMYFCASRGPGQNYGYTFGSGTRLTVV.

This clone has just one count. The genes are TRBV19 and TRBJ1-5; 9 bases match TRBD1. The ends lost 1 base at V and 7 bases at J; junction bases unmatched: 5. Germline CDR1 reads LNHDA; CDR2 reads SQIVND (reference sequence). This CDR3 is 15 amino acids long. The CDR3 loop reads CASSIAGQGLQPQHF. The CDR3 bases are TGTGCCAGTAGTATAGCGGGACAGGGATTGCAGCCCCAGCATTTT.

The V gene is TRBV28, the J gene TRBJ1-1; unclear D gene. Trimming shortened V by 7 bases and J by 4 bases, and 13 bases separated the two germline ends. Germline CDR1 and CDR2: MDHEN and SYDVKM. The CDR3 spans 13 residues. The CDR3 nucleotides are TGTGCCAGCACCGAAGGACGGAGCACTGAAGCTTTCTTT. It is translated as CASTEGRSTEAFF.